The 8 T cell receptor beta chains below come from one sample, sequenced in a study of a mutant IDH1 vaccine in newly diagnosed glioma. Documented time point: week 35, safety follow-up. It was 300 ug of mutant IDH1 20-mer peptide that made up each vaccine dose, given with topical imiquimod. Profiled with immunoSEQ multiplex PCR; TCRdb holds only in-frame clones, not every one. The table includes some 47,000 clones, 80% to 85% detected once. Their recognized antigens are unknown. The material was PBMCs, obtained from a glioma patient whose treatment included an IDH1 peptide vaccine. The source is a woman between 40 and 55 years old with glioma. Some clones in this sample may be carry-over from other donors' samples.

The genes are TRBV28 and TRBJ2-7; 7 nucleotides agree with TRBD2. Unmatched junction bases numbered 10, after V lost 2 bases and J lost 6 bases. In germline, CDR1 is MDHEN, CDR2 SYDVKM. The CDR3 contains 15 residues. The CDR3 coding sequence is TGTGCCAGCAGTTTAAGGGGCGTGTGGGGGGGCGAGCAGTACTTC. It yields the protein CASSLRGVWGGEQYF.

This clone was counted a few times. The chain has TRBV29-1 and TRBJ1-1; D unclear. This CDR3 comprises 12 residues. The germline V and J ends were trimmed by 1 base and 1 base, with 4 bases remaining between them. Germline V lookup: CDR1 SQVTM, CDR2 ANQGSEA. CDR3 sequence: CSVEGPNTEAFF. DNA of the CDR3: TGCAGCGTTGAAGGACCGAACACTGAAGCTTTCTTT.

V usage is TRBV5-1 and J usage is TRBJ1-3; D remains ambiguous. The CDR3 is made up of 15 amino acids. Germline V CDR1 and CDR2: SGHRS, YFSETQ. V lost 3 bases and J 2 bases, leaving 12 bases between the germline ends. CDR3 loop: CASSYDGTPGNTIYF. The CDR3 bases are TGCGCCAGCAGCTACGATGGAACCCCTGGAAACACCATATATTTT.

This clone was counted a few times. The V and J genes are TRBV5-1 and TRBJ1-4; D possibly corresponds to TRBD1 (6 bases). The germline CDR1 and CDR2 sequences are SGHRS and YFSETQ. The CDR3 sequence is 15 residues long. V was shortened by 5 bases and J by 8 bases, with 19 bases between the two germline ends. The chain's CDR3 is CASRLEDSRGEKLFF. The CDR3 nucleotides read TGCGCCAGCAGGCTGGAGGACAGCCGGGGGGAAAAACTGTTTTTT.

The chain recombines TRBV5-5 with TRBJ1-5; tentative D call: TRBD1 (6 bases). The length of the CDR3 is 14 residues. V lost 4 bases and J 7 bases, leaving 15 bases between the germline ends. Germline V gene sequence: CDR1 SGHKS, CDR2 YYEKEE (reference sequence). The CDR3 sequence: CASSPDGGRQPQHF. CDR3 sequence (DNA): TGTGCCAGCAGCCCGGACGGGGGCCGGCAGCCCCAGCATTTT.

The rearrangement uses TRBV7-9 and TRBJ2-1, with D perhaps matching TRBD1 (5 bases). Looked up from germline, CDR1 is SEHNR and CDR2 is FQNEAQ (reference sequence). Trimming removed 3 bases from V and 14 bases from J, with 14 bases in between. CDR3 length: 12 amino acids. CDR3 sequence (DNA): TGTGCCAGCAGCTTGAGCAGGGTGGAGAAGTTCTTC. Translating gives CASSLSRVEKFF.

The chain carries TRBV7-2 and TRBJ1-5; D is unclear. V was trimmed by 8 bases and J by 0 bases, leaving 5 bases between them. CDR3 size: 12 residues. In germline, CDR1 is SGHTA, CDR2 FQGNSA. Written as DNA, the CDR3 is TGTGCCAGCCGATATAGCAATCAGCCCCAGCATTTT. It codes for CASRYSNQPQHF.

For the CDR3, the DNA is TGTGCCAGCAGCCGACAGACCACCTACGAGCAGTACTTC. Translated, it gives CASSRQTTYEQYF. V gene TRBV2 combines with J gene TRBJ2-7, with D possibly being TRBD1 (5 bases). The CDR3 covers 13 residues. Looked up from germline, CDR1 is SNHLY and CDR2 is FYNNEI. V lost 6 bases, J lost 2 bases, and 11 bases lay in between.